In this sample, the clone carrying this T cell receptor (beta chain) turned up once. What it binds is not known. These data originate in a study of beta chain features in type 1 diabetes. Germline V gene lookup returns CDR1 SGHDN and CDR2 FVKESK. There are 14 residues in the CDR3. With 5 bases removed from V and 0 bases from J, the gap between germline ends came to 7 bases. The study, taken as a whole, reports: Researchers cautioned that cDNA sequencing could over-represent cells with high TCR expression. More deletions and fewer insertions at VDJ junctions were seen in type 1 diabetes patients.

Every bit of the isolated RNA underwent reverse transcription, so sequencing read expressed TCRB transcripts. Average reads for naive, central memory and regulatory T cell samples were several million. Profiled with immunoSEQ multiplex PCR; TCRdb holds only in-frame clones, not every one. The table has hundreds of thousands of clones, roughly 30% seen once. The V call is TRBV14, the J call TRBJ2-2; D is unclear. The source is a man aged 18 to 30 in good health. The specimen sequenced was naive CD4+ T cells from blood. The CDR3 nucleotides read TGTGCCAGCAGCGGCCCCACGAACACCGGGGAGCTGTTTTTT. This sequence encodes CASSGPTNTGELFF. The whole variable domain, filled in from reference TRBV14 and TRBJ2-2, reads EAGVTQFPSHSVIEKGQTVTLRCDPISGHDNLYWYRRVMGKEIKFLLHFVKESKQDESGMPNNRFLAERTGGTYSTLKVQPAELEDSGVYFCASSGPTNTGELFFGEGSRLTVL.